This T cell receptor beta chain is drawn from a study of T cell changes during pregnancy in multiple sclerosis. Assay: immunoSEQ multiplex PCR; the TCRdb copy retains only in-frame clones and omits some. The sample shows about 13,000 clones, approximately 91% of them seen only once. The CDR3 length is 14 residues. In germline, CDR1 is MNHEY, CDR2 SMNVEV (reference sequence). V shed 6 bases and J shed 1 base, with 9 bases lying between them. The receptor was derived from a female donor with multiple sclerosis, enrolled in a pregnancy study. The rearrangement uses TRBV27 and TRBJ2-2; tentative D call: TRBD1 (5 bases). The source was CD8+ T cells from peripheral blood mononuclear cells, collected in the first trimester of pregnancy. CDR3 residues: CASRGHRNTGELFF. CDR3 DNA sequence: TGTGCCAGCAGGGGGCACCGGAACACCGGGGAGCTGTTTTTT.